The 3 T cell receptor beta chains presented below share a single source sample, sequenced in a study of cytomegalovirus exposure and HLA in healthy donors. 60 Vbeta and 13 Jbeta primers were used in PCR. Using immunoSEQ multiplex PCR, the repertoire was profiled, and TCRdb retains in-frame clones only, with some absent. The sample's table shows 40,000 to 60,000 clones. Material: PBMCs. The receptors stem from a man aged 40-49 years in good health and CMV-seropositive.

This chain links TRBV7-2 with TRBJ1-1, with 7 bases matching TRBD1. This CDR3 has 14 residues. Per germline, CDR1 SGHTA and CDR2 FQGNSA. Trimming at V came to 5 bases and at J to 1 base, leaving 4 bases not matched to a gene. CDR3 nucleotide sequence: TGTGCCAGCAGCCACGGGACAGCGAACACTGAAGCTTTCTTT. Translated, it gives CASSHGTANTEAFF.

The gene calls are TRBV30 and TRBJ1-4; D is unclear. The V gene's germline CDR1 is GTSNPN and CDR2 SVGIG (reference sequence). This CDR3 contains 13 residues. The ends were cut back, 0 bases at V and 8 bases at J, with 10 bases in the middle. The CDR3 spells CAWSVLSGEKLFF. CDR3 coding DNA: TGTGCCTGGAGTGTACTCTCGGGGGAAAAACTGTTTTTT. The whole variable domain, filled in from reference TRBV30 and TRBJ1-4, reads SQTIHQWPATLVQPVGSPLSLECTVEGTSNPNLYWYRQAAGRGLQLLFYSVGIGQISSEVPQNLSASRPQDRQFILSSKKLLLSDSGFYLCAWSVLSGEKLFFGSGTQLSVL.

The chain carries TRBV2 and TRBJ2-5; D gene ambiguous. Trimming removed 7 bases from V and 3 bases from J, with 12 bases in between. The V gene's germline CDR1 is SNHLY and CDR2 FYNNEI. This CDR3 is 13 amino acids long. The CDR3 protein is CASTVERKETQYF. In DNA form, the CDR3 reads TGTGCCAGCACCGTCGAGAGGAAAGAGACCCAGTACTTC.